This passage covers 5 T cell receptor beta chains from one sample sequenced in a study of early T cells in non-severe SARS-CoV-2 infection. One entry per CDR3 protein, called by TCRdb with MiXCR from the 5' RACE reads. The table records about 83,000 distinct CDR3 sequences, more than 9% of them present only once. The source was whole blood, collected at baseline. The source is an adult who was a healthcare worker with PCR-confirmed SARS-CoV-2 infection or an uninfected control (not recorded which).

Ten or more counts support this clonotype. The chain couples TRBV20-1 to TRBJ1-5; 12 nucleotides agree with TRBD1. V shed 6 bases, J shed 7 bases, and the junction held 16 bases outside the gene matches. This CDR3 is 17 amino acids long. The germline gives CDR1 DFQATT, CDR2 SNEGSKA (reference sequence). The CDR3 sequence is CSAIPGQGAPRGQPQHF. CDR3 in DNA: TGCAGTGCAATTCCGGGACAGGGGGCGCCCAGAGGGCAGCCCCAGCATTTT.

The chain joins TRBV15 to TRBJ2-7, with D possibly TRBD1 on 5 matching bases. The germline V gene encodes CDR1 LNHNV and CDR2 YYDKDF (reference sequence). V dropped 0 bases and J dropped 6 bases, with 9 bases sitting between them. There are 13 residues in the CDR3. The CDR3 region has the DNA TGTGCCACCAGCAGAGACAGGGCGGCCGAGCAGTACTTC. It yields the protein CATSRDRAAEQYF. The variable domain in full, completed from reference TRBV15 and TRBJ2-7, reads DAMVIQNPRYQVTQFGKPVTLSCSQTLNHNVMYWYQQKSSQAPKLLFHYYDKDFNNEADTPDNFQSRRPNTSFCFLDIRSPGLGDTAMYLCATSRDRAAEQYFGPGTRLTVT.

This clonotype has more than one count but fewer than ten. This chain links TRBV20-1 with TRBJ2-7; tentatively, D is TRBD1 (5 bases). Germline CDR1 reads DFQATT; CDR2 reads SNEGSKA (reference sequence). This CDR3 region has 13 residues. V gave up 1 base and J gave up 3 bases, with 10 bases separating them. This CDR3 is CSARGPQVYEQYF. For the CDR3, the DNA is TGCAGTGCTAGAGGTCCACAGGTCTACGAGCAGTACTTC.

This chain uses TRBV18 with TRBJ2-1, with no clear D. This CDR3 region has 16 residues. V was trimmed by 0 bases and J by 6 bases, leaving 15 bases between them. CDR1 and CDR2 (germline): KGHSH, LQKENI. The CDR3 nucleotides are TGTGCCAGCTCACCACCTTTTGACTTTGGACCCAATGAGCAGTTCTTC. Encoded protein: CASSPPFDFGPNEQFF.

The chain combines TRBV9 with TRBJ2-5; 8 bases are a match to TRBD2. The germline V gene encodes CDR1 SGDLS and CDR2 YYNGEE. The CDR3 spans 15 residues. The V gene end was trimmed by 3 bases and the J gene end by 4 bases; junction bases not matched to a gene: 8. CDR3 sequence: CASSAVAGRAETQYF. The CDR3 region has the DNA TGTGCCAGCAGCGCCGTAGCGGGAAGGGCAGAGACCCAGTACTTC.